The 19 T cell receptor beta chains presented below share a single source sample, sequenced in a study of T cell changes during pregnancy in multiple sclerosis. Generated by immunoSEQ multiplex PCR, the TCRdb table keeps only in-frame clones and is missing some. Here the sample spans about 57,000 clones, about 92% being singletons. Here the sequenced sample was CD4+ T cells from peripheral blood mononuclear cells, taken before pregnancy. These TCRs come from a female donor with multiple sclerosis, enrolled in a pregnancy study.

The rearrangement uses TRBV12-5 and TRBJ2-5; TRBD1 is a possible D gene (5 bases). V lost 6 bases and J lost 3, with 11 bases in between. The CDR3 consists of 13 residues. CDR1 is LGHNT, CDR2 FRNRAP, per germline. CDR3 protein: CASGSLTEETQYF. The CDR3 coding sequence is TGTGCTAGTGGCTCCTTGACAGAAGAGACCCAGTACTTC.

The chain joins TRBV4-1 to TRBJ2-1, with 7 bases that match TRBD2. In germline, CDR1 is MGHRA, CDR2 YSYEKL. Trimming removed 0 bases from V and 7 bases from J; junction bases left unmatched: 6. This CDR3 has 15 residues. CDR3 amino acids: CASSQERLARNEQFF. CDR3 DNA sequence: TGCGCCAGCAGCCAAGAAAGACTAGCACGGAATGAGCAGTTCTTC.

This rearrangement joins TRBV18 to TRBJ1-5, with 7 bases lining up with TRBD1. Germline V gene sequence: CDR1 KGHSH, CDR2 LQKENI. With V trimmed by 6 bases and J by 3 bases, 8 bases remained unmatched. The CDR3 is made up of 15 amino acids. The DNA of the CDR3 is TGTGCCAGCTCCCTGGACAGGCCCTCCAATCAGCCCCAGCATTTT. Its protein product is CASSLDRPSNQPQHF.

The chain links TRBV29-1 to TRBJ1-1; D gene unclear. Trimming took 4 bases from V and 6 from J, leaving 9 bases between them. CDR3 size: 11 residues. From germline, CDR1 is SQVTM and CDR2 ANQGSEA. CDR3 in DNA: TGCAGCGTTGCGTCCGTCGCTGAAGCTTTCTTT. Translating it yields CSVASVAEAFF.

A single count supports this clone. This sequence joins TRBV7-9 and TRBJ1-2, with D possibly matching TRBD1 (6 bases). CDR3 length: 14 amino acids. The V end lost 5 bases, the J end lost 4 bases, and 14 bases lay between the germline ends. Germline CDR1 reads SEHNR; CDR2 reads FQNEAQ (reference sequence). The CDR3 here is CASSVDRPPYGYTF. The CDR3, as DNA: TGTGCCAGCAGCGTAGACAGGCCTCCCTATGGCTACACCTTC.

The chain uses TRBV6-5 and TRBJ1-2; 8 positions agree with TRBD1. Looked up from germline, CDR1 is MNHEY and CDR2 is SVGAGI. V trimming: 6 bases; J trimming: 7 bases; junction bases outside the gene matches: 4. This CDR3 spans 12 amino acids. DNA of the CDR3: TGTGCCAGCAGGTGGACAGGGTTTGGCTACACCTTC. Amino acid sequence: CASRWTGFGYTF.

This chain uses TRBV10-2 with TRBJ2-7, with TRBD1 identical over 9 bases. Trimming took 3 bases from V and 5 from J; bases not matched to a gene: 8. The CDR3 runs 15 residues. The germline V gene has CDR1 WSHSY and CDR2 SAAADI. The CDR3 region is CASSDRGTGSHEQYF. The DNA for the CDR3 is TGCGCCAGCAGTGATCGGGGGACAGGGTCCCACGAGCAGTACTTC.

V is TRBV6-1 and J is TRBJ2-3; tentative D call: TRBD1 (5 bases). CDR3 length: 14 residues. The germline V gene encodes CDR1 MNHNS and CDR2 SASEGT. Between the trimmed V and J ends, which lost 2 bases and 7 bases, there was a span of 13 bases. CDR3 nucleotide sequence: TGTGCCAGCAGTGAAACGTTCAGGGCCCATACGCAGTATTTT. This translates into CASSETFRAHTQYF.

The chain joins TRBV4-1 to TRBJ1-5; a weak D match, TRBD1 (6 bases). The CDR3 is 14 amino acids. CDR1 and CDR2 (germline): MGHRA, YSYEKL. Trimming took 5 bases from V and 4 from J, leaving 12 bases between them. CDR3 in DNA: TGCGCCAGCAGCTCGGGGGGCGGGAATCAGCCCCAGCATTTT. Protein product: CASSSGGGNQPQHF.

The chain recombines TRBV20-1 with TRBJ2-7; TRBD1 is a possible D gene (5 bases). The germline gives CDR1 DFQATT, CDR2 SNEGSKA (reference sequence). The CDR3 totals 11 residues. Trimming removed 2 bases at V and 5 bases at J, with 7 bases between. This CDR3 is CSARQGNEQYF. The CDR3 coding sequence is TGCAGTGCTAGACAGGGCAACGAGCAGTACTTC.

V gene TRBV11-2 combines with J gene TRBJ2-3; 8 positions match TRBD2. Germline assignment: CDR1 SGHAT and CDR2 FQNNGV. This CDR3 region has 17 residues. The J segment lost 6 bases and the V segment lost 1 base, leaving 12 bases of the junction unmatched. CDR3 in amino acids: CASSLAGGPWGGDTQYF. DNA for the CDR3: TGTGCCAGCAGCTTAGCGGGAGGGCCATGGGGCGGGGATACGCAGTATTTT.

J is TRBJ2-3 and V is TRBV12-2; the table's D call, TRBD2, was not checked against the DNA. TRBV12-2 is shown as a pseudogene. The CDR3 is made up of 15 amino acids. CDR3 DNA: TGTGCAAGTCGCTCGACTAGCGAGAACCCAGATACGCAGTATTTT. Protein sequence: CASRSTSENPDTQYF.

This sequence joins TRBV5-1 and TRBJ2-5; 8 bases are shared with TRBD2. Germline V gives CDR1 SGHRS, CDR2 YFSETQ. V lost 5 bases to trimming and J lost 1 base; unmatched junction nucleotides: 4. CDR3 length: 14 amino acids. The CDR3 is CASSPSGGQETQYF. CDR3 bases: TGCGCCAGCAGTCCCAGCGGGGGCCAAGAGACCCAGTACTTC.

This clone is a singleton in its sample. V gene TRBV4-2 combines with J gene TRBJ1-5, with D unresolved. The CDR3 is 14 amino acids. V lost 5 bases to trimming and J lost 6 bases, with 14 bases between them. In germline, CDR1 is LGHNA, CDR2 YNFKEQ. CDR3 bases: TGTGCCAGCAGCTCCCTCGGGAGGGCTCAGCCCCAGCATTTT. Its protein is CASSSLGRAQPQHF.

The CDR3 is CAIGLAGGEQFF. In DNA form, the CDR3 reads TGTGCCATTGGACTAGCGGGAGGTGAGCAGTTCTTC. The rearrangement joins TRBV10-3 to TRBJ2-1, with TRBD2 matching 14 bases. The CDR3 has 12 residues. After removal of 9 bases from V and 9 bases from J, the junction contained 1 base not matched to a gene. Per germline, CDR1 ENHRY and CDR2 SYGVKD.

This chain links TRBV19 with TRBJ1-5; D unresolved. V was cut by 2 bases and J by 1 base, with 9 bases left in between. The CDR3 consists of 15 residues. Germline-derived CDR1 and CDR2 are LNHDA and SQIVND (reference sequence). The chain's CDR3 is CASSILRTSNQPQHF. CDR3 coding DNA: TGTGCCAGTAGTATATTGCGTACCAGCAATCAGCCCCAGCATTTT.

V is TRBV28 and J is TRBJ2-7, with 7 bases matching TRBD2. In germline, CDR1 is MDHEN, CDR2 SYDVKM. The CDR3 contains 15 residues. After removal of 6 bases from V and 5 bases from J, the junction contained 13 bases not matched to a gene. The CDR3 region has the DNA TGTGCCAGCAGCCCGACCTTGGGGGGGAAAAACGAGCAGTACTTC. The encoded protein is CASSPTLGGKNEQYF.

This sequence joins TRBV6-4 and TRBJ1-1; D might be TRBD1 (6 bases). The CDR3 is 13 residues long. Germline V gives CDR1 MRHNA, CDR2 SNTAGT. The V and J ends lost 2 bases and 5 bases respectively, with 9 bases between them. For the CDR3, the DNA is TGTGCCAGCAGTGACGGGGGGGCTACTGAAGCTTTCTTT. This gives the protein CASSDGGATEAFF.

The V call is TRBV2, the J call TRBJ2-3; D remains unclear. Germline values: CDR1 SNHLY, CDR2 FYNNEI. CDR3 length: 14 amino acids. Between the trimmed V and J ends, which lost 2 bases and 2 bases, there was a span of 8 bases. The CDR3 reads CASSEQAFTDTQYF. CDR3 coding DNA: TGTGCCAGCAGTGAACAGGCTTTCACAGATACGCAGTATTTT.